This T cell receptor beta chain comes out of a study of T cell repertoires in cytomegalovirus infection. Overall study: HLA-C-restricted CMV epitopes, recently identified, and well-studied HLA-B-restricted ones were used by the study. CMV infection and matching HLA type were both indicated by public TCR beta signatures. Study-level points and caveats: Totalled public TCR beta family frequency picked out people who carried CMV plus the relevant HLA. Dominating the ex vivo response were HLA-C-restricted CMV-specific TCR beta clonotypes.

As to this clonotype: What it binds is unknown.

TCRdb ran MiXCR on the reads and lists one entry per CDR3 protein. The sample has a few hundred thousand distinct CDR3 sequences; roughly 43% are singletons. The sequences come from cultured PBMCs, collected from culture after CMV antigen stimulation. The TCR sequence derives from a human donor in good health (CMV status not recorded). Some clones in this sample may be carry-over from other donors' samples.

The CDR3 region has the DNA TGTGCCAGCAGCCAACCTTATGAGCAGTTCTTC. Translation gives CASSQPYEQFF. The chain couples TRBV14 to TRBJ2-1; no firm D call. Germline CDR1 is SGHDN and CDR2 is FVKESK. The CDR3 sequence is 11 residues long. Trimming stripped 2 bases from V and 8 bases from J, with 4 bases between.